A selection of T cell receptor beta chains follows, all from one sample in a study of T-cell memory formation after mild COVID-19. TCRdb re-analysed the 5' RACE reads in MiXCR, keeping a single row per CDR3 protein. Here the sample spans around 180,000 distinct CDR3 sequences, approximately 16% being singletons. The sample taken for sequencing was PBMCs or a T cell subset sorted from them (not recorded which). The receptor source for this set is an adult woman who had mild COVID-19 (a few samples of this study predate the infection). Cell type and time point are not known. Each CDR3 is given with its conserved first and last residue. D genes are given only for firm matches. For some rows the clone size is stated as once, few or many, or as a class when expanded; others skip it.

v_call	clone_size	j_call	d_call	cdr3_aa	cdr3_nt
TRBV5-1	few	TRBJ2-7	TRBD1	CASSLDGQGTYEQYF	TGCGCCAGCAGCTTGGACGGACAGGGCACCTACGAGCAGTACTTC
TRBV12-3/TRBV12-4	once	TRBJ1-5	.	CASSLSGTRGSQPQHF	TGTGCCAGCAGTTTGTCCGGGACCAGAGGGAGTCAGCCCCAGCATTTT
TRBV27	few	TRBJ1-4	TRBD1	CASSSGTAFNEKLFF	TGTGCCAGCAGTTCCGGGACAGCCTTTAATGAAAAACTGTTTTTT
TRBV29-1	.	TRBJ1-1	.	CSVDTWTSEAFF	TGCAGCGTCGATACCTGGACGTCAGAAGCTTTCTTT
TRBV20-1	.	TRBJ2-7	.	CSVPLRDSYEQYF	TGCAGTGTCCCTCTACGGGATTCCTACGAGCAGTACTTC
TRBV4-1	.	TRBJ1-2	TRBD1	CASSQPTQGALDGYTF	TGCGCCAGCAGCCAACCCACCCAGGGGGCGCTTGATGGCTACACCTTC
TRBV12-3/TRBV12-4	few	TRBJ2-3	TRBD1	CASSPAGGGGDTQYF	TGTGCCAGCAGTCCAGCAGGGGGCGGTGGAGATACGCAGTATTTT
TRBV6-1	.	TRBJ2-1	TRBD2	CASSVGRLASGGYNEQFF	TGTGCCAGCAGTGTAGGCCGCTTGGCTAGCGGGGGGTACAATGAGCAGTTCTTC
TRBV5-4	few	TRBJ1-1	.	CASSITGMNTEAFF	TGTGCCAGCAGCATAACAGGGATGAACACTGAAGCTTTCTTT
TRBV21-1	.	TRBJ2-1	.	CASSPTPDENEQFF	TGTGCCAGCAGCCCAACCCCCGACGAAAATGAGCAGTTCTTC
TRBV3-1	.	TRBJ2-7	.	CASSQTGREQYF	TGTGCCAGCAGTCAAACAGGGCGCGAGCAGTACTTC
TRBV7-3	few	TRBJ2-1	.	CASSTGTGLNEQFF	TGTGCCAGCAGCACAGGCACCGGCCTGAATGAGCAGTTCTTC
TRBV7-7	few	TRBJ1-1	.	CASSLDTNTEAFF	TGTGCCAGCAGCTTAGATACGAACACTGAAGCTTTCTTT
TRBV2	few	TRBJ2-2	TRBD1	CASMRAPSTGPGELFF	TGTGCCAGCATGCGTGCCCCCTCGACAGGGCCCGGGGAGCTGTTTTTT
TRBV9	many	TRBJ2-3	TRBD2	CASSVAPGPGLAGGDTQYF	TGTGCCAGCAGCGTAGCGCCCGGCCCGGGACTAGCGGGGGGAGATACGCAGTATTTT
TRBV24-1	.	TRBJ2-1	TRBD2	CATSDHGTSRNEQFF	TGTGCCACCAGTGATCACGGGACTAGCAGGAATGAGCAGTTCTTC
TRBV12-3/TRBV12-4	.	TRBJ2-1	.	CASSLRTLSYNEQFF	TGTGCCAGCAGTTTACGAACCCTCTCCTACAATGAGCAGTTCTTC
TRBV24-1	.	TRBJ2-1	.	CATSDQDNEQFF	TGTGCCACCAGTGACCAAGATAATGAGCAGTTCTTC
TRBV6-2/TRBV6-3	few	TRBJ1-5	.	CASSYPPWSANSNQPQHF	TGTGCCAGCAGTTACCCCCCCTGGTCAGCGAATAGCAATCAGCCCCAGCATTTT
TRBV5-1	once	TRBJ1-6	.	CASSLNLRLNSPLHF	TGCGCCAGCAGCTTGAACCTCAGATTGAATTCACCCCTCCACTTT
TRBV9	.	TRBJ2-7	.	CASSVAASSREQYF	TGTGCCAGCAGCGTAGCGGCCTCTTCGAGGGAGCAGTACTTC
TRBV29-1	few	TRBJ2-2	.	CSVGGASTGELFF	TGCAGCGTTGGCGGGGCCTCCACCGGGGAGCTGTTTTTT
TRBV12-3/TRBV12-4	few	TRBJ2-7	.	CASSLRGTTYEQYF	TGTGCCAGCAGTTTACGAGGGACGACCTACGAGCAGTACTTC